This TCR beta chain comes out of a study of shared clonotypes between healthy human individuals. Overall study: Researchers assigned three CD4 naive, three CD4 memory, two CD8 naive and one CD8 memory plate to each donor. Whole-study findings and limits: Non-shared clonotypes had lower generation probabilities than those shared by all four donors.

This CDR3 has 15 amino acids. The V end was cut by 7 bases, the J end by 0 bases, with 16 bases between. Per germline, CDR1 SGHTA and CDR2 FQGNSA. The split of CD4+ cells yielded CD45RA+ naive and CD45RA-negative memory subsets. Tens of thousands of T cell genomes, or roughly 200 ng DNA, went into the sorted-subset replicate PCRs. Data came from immunoSEQ multiplex PCR; TCRdb stores just in-frame clones and leaves some out. The sample lists around 1,100,000 clones; approximately 80% were seen once. Note on this clone: Its specificity is unknown.

The source is a young man in good health. Some clones in this sample may be carry-over from other donors' samples. Input material: memory CD4+ T cells from PBMCs. Described subset: CD45RA-negative fraction. The rearrangement joins TRBV7-2 to TRBJ2-7, with a tentative D call TRBD2 (5 bases). The CDR3 reads CASTLTGITSYEQYF. CDR3 DNA sequence: TGTGCCAGCACCCTTACGGGGATCACCTCCTACGAGCAGTACTTC.